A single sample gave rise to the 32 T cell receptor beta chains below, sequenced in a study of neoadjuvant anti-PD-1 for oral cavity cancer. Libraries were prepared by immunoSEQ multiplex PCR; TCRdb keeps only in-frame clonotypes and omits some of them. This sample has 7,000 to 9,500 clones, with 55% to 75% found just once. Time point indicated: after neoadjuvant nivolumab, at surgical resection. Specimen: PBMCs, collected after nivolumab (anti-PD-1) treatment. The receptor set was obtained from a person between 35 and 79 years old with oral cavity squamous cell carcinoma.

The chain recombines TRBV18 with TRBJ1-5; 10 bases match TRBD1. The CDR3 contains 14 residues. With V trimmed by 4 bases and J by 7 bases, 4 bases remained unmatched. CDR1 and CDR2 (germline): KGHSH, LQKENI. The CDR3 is CASSRQGAGQPQHF. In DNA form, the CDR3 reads TGTGCCAGCTCACGACAGGGGGCAGGACAGCCCCAGCATTTT.

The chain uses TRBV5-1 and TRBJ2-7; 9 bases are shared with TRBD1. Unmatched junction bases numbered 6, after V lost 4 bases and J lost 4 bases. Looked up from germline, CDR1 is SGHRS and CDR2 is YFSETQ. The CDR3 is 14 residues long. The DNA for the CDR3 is TGCGCCAGCAGCGAGGACAGGGGCTCTTACGAGCAGTACTTC. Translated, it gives CASSEDRGSYEQYF.

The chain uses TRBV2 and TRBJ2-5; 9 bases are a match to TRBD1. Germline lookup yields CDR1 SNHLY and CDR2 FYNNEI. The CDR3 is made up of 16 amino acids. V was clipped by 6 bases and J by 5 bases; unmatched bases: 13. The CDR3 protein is CASRSGTGRGIETQYF. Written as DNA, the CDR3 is TGTGCCAGCAGGTCGGGGACAGGGAGGGGGATCGAGACCCAGTACTTC.

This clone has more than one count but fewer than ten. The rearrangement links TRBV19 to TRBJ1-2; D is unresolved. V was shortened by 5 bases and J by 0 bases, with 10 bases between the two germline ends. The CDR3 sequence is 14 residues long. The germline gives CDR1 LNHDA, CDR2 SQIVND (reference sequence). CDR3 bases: TGTGCCAGTAGTGACCCCCCAGCTAACTATGGCTACACCTTC. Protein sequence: CASSDPPANYGYTF.

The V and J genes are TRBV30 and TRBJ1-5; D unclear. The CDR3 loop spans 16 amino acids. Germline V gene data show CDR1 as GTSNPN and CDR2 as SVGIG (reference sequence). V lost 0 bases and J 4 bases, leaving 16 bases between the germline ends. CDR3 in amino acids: CAWSVWGGQANQPQHF. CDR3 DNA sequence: TGTGCCTGGAGTGTATGGGGTGGCCAGGCGAATCAGCCCCAGCATTTT.

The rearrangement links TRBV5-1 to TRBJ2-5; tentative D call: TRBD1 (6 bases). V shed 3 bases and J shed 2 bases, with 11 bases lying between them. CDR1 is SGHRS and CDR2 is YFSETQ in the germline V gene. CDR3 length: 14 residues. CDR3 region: CASSSQGIQETQYF. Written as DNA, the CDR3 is TGCGCCAGCAGCTCGCAGGGGATACAAGAGACCCAGTACTTC.

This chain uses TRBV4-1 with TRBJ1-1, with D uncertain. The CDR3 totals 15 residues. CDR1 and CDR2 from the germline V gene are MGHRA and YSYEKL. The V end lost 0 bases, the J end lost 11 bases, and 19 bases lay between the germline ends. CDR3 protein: CASSQDPGLNVGAFF. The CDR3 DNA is TGCGCCAGCAGCCAAGATCCCGGCCTTAACGTCGGGGCTTTCTTT.

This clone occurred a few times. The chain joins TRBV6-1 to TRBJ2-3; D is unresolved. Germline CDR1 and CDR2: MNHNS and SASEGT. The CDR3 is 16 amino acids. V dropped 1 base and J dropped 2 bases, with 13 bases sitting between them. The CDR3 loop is CASSEGSLAVTDTQYF. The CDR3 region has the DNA TGTGCCAGCAGTGAAGGAAGTCTGGCGGTCACAGATACGCAGTATTTT.

CDR3 protein: CASSPRTGGKYEQYF. The CDR3 DNA is TGTGCCAGCTCACCCCGGACAGGGGGCAAGTACGAGCAGTACTTC. The chain recombines TRBV18 with TRBJ2-7; TRBD1 matches at 11 bases. The CDR3 length is 15 residues. The V gene end was trimmed by 3 bases and the J gene end by 4 bases; junction bases not matched to a gene: 5. The germline V gene has CDR1 KGHSH and CDR2 LQKENI.

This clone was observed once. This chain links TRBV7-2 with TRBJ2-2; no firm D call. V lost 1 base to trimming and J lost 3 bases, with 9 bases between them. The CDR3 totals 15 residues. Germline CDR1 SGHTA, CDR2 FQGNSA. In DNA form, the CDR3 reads TGTGCCAGCAGCTTAGACGGGTTGTACACCGGGGAGCTGTTTTTT. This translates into CASSLDGLYTGELFF.

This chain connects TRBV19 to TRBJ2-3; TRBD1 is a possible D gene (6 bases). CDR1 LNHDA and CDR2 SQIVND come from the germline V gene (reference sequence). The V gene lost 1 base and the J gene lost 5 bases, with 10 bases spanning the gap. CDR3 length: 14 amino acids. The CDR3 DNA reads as TGTGCCAGTAGTATAGCCAGGGGTCAAGATACGCAGTATTTT. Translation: CASSIARGQDTQYF. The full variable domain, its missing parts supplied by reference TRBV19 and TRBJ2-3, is DGGITQSPKYLFRKEGQNVTLSCEQNLNHDAMYWYRQDPGQGLRLIYYSQIVNDFQKGDIAEGYSVSREKKESFPLTVTSAQKNPTAFYLCASSIARGQDTQYFGPGTRLTVL.

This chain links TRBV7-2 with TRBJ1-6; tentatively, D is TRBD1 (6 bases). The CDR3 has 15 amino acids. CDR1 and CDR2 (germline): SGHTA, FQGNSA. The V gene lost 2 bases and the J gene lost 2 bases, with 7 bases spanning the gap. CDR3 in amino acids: CASSLQGPYNSPLHF. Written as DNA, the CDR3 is TGTGCCAGCAGCTTACAGGGGCCCTATAATTCACCCCTCCACTTT.

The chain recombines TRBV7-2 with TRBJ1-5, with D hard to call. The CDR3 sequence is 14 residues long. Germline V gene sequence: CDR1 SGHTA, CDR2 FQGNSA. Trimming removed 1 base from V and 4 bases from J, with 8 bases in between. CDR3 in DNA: TGTGCCAGCAGCTTAGTACAGTGGAATCAGCCCCAGCATTTT. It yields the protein CASSLVQWNQPQHF.

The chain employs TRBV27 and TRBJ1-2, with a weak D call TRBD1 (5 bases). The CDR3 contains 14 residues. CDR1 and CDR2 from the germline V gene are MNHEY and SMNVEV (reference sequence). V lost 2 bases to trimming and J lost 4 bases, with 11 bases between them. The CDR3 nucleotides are TGTGCCAGCAGTTTAGGGGCAGGCCGCTATGGCTACACCTTC. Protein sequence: CASSLGAGRYGYTF.

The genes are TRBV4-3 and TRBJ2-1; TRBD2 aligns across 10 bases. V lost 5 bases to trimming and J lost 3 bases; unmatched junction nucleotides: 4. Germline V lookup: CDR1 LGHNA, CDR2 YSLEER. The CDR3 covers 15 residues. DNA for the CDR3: TGCGCCAGCAGCTACGGACTAGCGGTCTACAATGAGCAGTTCTTC. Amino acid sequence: CASSYGLAVYNEQFF.

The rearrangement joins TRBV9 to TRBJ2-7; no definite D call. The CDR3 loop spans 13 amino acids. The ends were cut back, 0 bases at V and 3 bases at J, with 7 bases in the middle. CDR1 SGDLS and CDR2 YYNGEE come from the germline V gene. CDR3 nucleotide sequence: TGTGCCAGCAGCGTAGGCCCCAACTACGAGCAGTACTTC. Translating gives CASSVGPNYEQYF.

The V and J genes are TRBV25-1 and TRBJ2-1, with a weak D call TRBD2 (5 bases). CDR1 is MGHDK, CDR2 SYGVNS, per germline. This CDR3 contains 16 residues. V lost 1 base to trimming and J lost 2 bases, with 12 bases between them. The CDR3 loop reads CASSESGRGAYNEQFF. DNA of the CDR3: TGTGCCAGCAGTGAATCGGGGAGAGGAGCCTACAATGAGCAGTTCTTC.

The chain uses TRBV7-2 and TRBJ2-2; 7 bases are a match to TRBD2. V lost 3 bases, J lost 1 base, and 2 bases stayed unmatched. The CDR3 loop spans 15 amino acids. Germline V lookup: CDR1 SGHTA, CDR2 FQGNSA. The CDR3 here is CASSLVAGNTGELFF. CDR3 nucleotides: TGTGCCAGCAGCTTGGTAGCGGGGAACACCGGGGAGCTGTTTTTT.

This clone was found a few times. The CDR3 DNA reads as TGTGCCAGCAGATTAGTGGATCTCGCTGGAAACACCATATATTTT. Encoded protein: CASRLVDLAGNTIYF. The rearrangement uses TRBV6-1 and TRBJ1-3, with no clear D. This CDR3 is built from 15 residues. Germline V gives CDR1 MNHNS, CDR2 SASEGT. Trimming removed 6 bases at V and 2 bases at J, with 14 bases between.

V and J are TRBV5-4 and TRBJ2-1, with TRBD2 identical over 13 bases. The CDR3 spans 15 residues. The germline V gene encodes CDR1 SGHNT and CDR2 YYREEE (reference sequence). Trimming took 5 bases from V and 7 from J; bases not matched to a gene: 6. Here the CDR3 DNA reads TGTGCCAGCAGGTCGGGACTAGCGGGGAGGAATGAGCAGTTCTTC. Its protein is CASRSGLAGRNEQFF.

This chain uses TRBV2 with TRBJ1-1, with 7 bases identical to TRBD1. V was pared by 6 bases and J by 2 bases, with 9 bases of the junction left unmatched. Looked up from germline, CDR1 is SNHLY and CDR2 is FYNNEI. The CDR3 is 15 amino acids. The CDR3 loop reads CASSLLTGVNTEAFF. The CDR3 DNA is TGTGCCAGCAGCCTACTTACAGGGGTTAACACTGAAGCTTTCTTT.

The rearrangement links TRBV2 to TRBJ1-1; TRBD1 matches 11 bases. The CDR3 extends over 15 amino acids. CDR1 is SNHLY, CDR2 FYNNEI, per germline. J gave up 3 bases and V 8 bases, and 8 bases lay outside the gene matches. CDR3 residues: CASYRDRGFDTEAFF. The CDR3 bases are TGTGCCAGCTACCGGGACAGGGGGTTTGACACTGAAGCTTTCTTT.

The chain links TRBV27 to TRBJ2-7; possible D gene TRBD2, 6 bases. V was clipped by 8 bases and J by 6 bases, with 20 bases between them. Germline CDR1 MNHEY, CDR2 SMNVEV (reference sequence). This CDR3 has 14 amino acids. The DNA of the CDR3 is TGTGCCAGCTGGGGGACTGCGAGTCCAATCGAGCAGTACTTC. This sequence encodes CASWGTASPIEQYF.

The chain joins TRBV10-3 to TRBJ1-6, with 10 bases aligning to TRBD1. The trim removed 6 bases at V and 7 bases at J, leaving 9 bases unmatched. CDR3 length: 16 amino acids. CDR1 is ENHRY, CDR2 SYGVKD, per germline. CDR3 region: CAISPNGQGVNSPLHF. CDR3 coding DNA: TGTGCCATCAGCCCCAACGGACAGGGGGTAAATTCACCCCTCCACTTT.

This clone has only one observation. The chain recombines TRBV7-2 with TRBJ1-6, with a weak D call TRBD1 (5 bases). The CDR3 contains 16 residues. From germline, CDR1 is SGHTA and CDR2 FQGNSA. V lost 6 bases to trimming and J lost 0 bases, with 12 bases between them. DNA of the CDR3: TGTGCCAGCAGGACCGAGGGGAGCTCCTATAATTCACCCCTCCACTTT. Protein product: CASRTEGSSYNSPLHF.

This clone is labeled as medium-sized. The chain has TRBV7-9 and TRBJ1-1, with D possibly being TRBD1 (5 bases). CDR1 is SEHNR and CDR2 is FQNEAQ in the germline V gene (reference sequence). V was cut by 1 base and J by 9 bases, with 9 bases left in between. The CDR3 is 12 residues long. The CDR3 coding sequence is TGTGCCAGCAGCTTAGACGGGGGTAAAGCTTTCTTT. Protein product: CASSLDGGKAFF.

The CDR3 here is CASSHARQGNTEAFF. CDR3 DNA: TGTGCCAGCAGCCACGCTAGACAGGGGAACACTGAAGCTTTCTTT. The rearrangement uses TRBV7-9 and TRBJ1-1; 7 nucleotides line up with TRBD1. Germline V gene data show CDR1 as SEHNR and CDR2 as FQNEAQ (reference sequence). The CDR3 extends over 15 amino acids. V lost 5 bases and J lost 1; bases outside the gene matches: 7.

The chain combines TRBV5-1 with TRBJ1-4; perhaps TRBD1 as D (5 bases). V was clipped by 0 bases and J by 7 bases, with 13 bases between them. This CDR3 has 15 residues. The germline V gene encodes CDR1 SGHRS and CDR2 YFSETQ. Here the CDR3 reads CASSLERGSGEKLFF. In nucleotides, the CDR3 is TGCGCCAGCAGCTTGGAACGGGGGAGTGGTGAAAAACTGTTTTTT.

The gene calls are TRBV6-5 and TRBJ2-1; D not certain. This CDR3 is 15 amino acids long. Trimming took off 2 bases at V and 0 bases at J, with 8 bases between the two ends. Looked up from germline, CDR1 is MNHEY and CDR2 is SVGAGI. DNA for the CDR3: TGTGCCAGCAGTTACAGCCAAAGCTCCTACAATGAGCAGTTCTTC. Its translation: CASSYSQSSYNEQFF.

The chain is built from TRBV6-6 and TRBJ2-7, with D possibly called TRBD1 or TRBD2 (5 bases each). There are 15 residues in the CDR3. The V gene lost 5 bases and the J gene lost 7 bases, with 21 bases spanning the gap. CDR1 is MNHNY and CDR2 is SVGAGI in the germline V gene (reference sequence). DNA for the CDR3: TGTGCCAGCAGTCACGGGGCGGGCCGCGGTCGGGAGCAGTACTTC. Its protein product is CASSHGAGRGREQYF.

CDR3 coding DNA: TGTGCCAGCAGCCTCGGCGCAGCGGGGGCCTTATACGAGCAGTACTTC. This translates into CASSLGAAGALYEQYF. This chain joins TRBV7-2 and TRBJ2-7; 8 nucleotides agree with TRBD2. The V segment lost 5 bases and the J segment 4 bases; nucleotides outside the gene matches: 13. The CDR3 runs to 16 residues. CDR1 and CDR2 (germline): SGHTA, FQGNSA.

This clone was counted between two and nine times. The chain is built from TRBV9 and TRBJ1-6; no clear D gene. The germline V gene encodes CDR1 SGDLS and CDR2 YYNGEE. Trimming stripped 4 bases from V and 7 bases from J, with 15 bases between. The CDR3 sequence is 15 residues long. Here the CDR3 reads CASSSDISGNSPLHF. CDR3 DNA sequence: TGTGCCAGCAGCAGTGACATATCCGGGAATTCACCCCTCCACTTT. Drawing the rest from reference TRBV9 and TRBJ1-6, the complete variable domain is DSGVTQTPKHLITATGQRVTLRCSPRSGDLSVYWYQQSLDQGLQFLIQYYNGEERAKGNILERFSAQQFPDLHSELNLSSLELGDSALYFCASSSDISGNSPLHFGNGTRLTVT.